This TCR beta chain was identified during a study of follicular helper T cells after annual influenza vaccination. Study context: Days 0, 7 and 28 post-vaccination were the blood draw times.

V shed 4 bases and J shed 1 base, with 7 bases lying between them. The CDR3 is 13 amino acids. Germline V gene sequence: CDR1 MNHNS, CDR2 SASEGT. Clones were sequenced by immunoSEQ multiplex PCR, and TCRdb holds only the in-frame ones, with some missing. The sample carries approximately 25,000 clones, 80% to 90% recorded once. Time point of the sample: 2014-2015 season, pre-vaccination. Sorted blood CD4 subsets were sequenced before and after adults received seasonal inactivated influenza vaccine. The chain carries TRBV6-1 and TRBJ1-1, with no clear D. The clonotype originates from an adult who received the influenza vaccine. Source: CXCR5+ CD38- circulating T follicular helper cells from blood, taken on the day of influenza vaccination. Documented subset: circulating Tfh, non-naive CD4+CXCR5+PD-1+ (ICOS+CD38+ or ICOS-CD38-). The CDR3 reads CASSGEGNTEAFF. The CDR3 region has the DNA TGTGCCAGCAGTGGGGAGGGGAACACTGAAGCTTTCTTT.